Listed below are T cell receptor beta chains from one sample, sequenced in a study of blood T cell repertoires in COVID-19. This table comes from immunoSEQ multiplex PCR, and its TCRdb copy is limited to in-frame clones, with some not included. Of about 99,000 clones in the sample, 84% are singletons; the top ten hold roughly 1.9%. The sequenced sample was peripheral blood. These receptors all stem from a man aged 70 or older with active or convalescent COVID-19. The CDR3 runs from the conserved cysteine through the conserved F or W. D genes are given only for firm matches. The size field is filled for only some rows; it gives once, few, many or a size class.

cdr3_nt: TGTGCTAGCAGCCTAACAAAGACAGGGATTGGAAACACCATATATTTT; cdr3_aa: CASSLTKTGIGNTIYF; j_call: TRBJ1-3; d_call: TRBD1; clone_size: NA; v_call: TRBV7-7
cdr3_nt: TGTGCCAGCAGCGTGGGACAGGGGACGGGAAACACCATATATTTT; cdr3_aa: CASSVGQGTGNTIYF; j_call: TRBJ1-3; d_call: TRBD1; clone_size: NA; v_call: TRBV9
cdr3_nt: TGCAGCGTTGTGCGGCAGGGAACTAACTATGGCTACACCTTC; cdr3_aa: CSVVRQGTNYGYTF; j_call: TRBJ1-2; d_call: NA; clone_size: NA; v_call: TRBV29-1
cdr3_nt: TGTGCCAGCGGTAGGGGGCCCGGACCTAATGAAAAACTGTTTTTT; cdr3_aa: CASGRGPGPNEKLFF; j_call: TRBJ1-4; d_call: TRBD1; clone_size: NA; v_call: TRBV4-2
cdr3_nt: TGTGCCAGCAGTGAATATGGGGTAGCGGGGCACCAAGAGACCCAGTACTTC; cdr3_aa: CASSEYGVAGHQETQYF; j_call: TRBJ2-5; d_call: TRBD2; clone_size: NA; v_call: TRBV2
cdr3_nt: TGTGCCTGGAGTAGGAGTCTGAACACTGAAGCTTTCTTT; cdr3_aa: CAWSRSLNTEAFF; j_call: TRBJ1-1; d_call: NA; clone_size: NA; v_call: TRBV30
cdr3_nt: TGTGCCAGTAGTATTATAGCTAGCGGGGTCTACAATGAGCAGTTCTTC; cdr3_aa: CASSIIASGVYNEQFF; j_call: TRBJ2-1; d_call: TRBD2; clone_size: NA; v_call: TRBV19
cdr3_nt: TGCGCCAGCAGCCAAGGGAGGGACAGGGCTGGAAACACCATATATTTT; cdr3_aa: CASSQGRDRAGNTIYF; j_call: TRBJ1-3; d_call: TRBD1; clone_size: once; v_call: TRBV4-1
cdr3_nt: TGTGCCTGGACCCCTGGACTGAGCAATCAGCCCCAGCATTTT; cdr3_aa: CAWTPGLSNQPQHF; j_call: TRBJ1-5; d_call: NA; clone_size: many; v_call: TRBV30
cdr3_nt: TGTGCCAGCAGTATACAAACAGGGTACGAGCAGTACTTC; cdr3_aa: CASSIQTGYEQYF; j_call: TRBJ2-7; d_call: NA; clone_size: NA; v_call: TRBV2
cdr3_nt: TGTGCCATCAGTATAGGGACAGGGAGAACTGAAGCTTTCTTT; cdr3_aa: CAISIGTGRTEAFF; j_call: TRBJ1-1; d_call: TRBD1; clone_size: NA; v_call: TRBV10-3
cdr3_nt: TGTGCCAGCAGCCCAAACTGGGGGGGGAACACTGAAGCTTTCTTT; cdr3_aa: CASSPNWGGNTEAFF; j_call: TRBJ1-1; d_call: NA; clone_size: NA; v_call: TRBV5-4
cdr3_nt: TGTGCCAGCAGCCCTGACAGGGCTGAAGAGACCCAGTACTTC; cdr3_aa: CASSPDRAEETQYF; j_call: TRBJ2-5; d_call: TRBD1; clone_size: NA; v_call: TRBV7-8
cdr3_nt: TGTGCCAGTAGTATAGGTCAGGGCAGGGGCAATCAGCCCCAGCATTTT; cdr3_aa: CASSIGQGRGNQPQHF; j_call: TRBJ1-5; d_call: NA; clone_size: NA; v_call: TRBV19
cdr3_nt: TGTGCCAGCAGCTTCCTCGACAGCCTTTCTGGAAACACCATATATTTT; cdr3_aa: CASSFLDSLSGNTIYF; j_call: TRBJ1-3; d_call: NA; clone_size: NA; v_call: TRBV5-6